This TCR beta chain originates from a study of blood T cell repertoires in COVID-19. Overall study: COVID-19 samples collected from the United States, Italy and Spain covered acute and convalescent phases. PBMCs, B-cell-depleted T cells, or T cells provided the cDNA or gDNA that made up the material.

Remarks on this clone: One end of the junction fails to match germline, which may point to a read error.

This CDR3 has 15 residues. Looked up from germline, CDR1 is SGHTA and CDR2 is FQGNSA. As originally analysed: Counts of nucleated cells, estimated from reference gene primer amplification, were obtained. Data came from immunoSEQ multiplex PCR; TCRdb stores just in-frame clones and leaves some out. V and J calls and clone size follow that table, whereas D and trimming were derived from the DNA. This sample yields 35,000 to 40,000 clones, of which around three quarters are seen a single time; around 40% belongs to the top ten. The V gene is TRBV7-2, the J gene TRBJ1-2; no firm D call. The origin of this receptor is an elderly man with active or convalescent COVID-19. The sample comprised peripheral blood. The DNA of the CDR3 is TGTGCCAGCAACTTATTTTCCCAGGCAAACTATGGCTACACCTTC. Its protein is CASNLFSQANYGYTF.